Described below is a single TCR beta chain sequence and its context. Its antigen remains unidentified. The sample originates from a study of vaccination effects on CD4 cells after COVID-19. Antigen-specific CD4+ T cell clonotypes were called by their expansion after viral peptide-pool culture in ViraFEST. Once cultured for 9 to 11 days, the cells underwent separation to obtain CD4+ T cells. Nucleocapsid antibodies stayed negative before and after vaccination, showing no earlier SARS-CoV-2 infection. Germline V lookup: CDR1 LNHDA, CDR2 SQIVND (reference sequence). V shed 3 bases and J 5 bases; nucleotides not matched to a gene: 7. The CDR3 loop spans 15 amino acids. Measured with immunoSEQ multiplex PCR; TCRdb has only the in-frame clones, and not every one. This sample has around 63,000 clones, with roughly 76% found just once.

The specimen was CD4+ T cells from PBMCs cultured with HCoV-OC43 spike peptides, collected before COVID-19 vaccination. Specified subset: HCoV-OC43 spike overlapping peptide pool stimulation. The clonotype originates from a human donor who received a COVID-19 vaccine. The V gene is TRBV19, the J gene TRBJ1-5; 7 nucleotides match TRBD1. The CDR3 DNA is TGTGCCAGTAGTATCCGAAGGGGGCACGATCAGCCCCAGCATTTT. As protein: CASSIRRGHDQPQHF.